This TCR beta chain was documented in a study of cytomegalovirus exposure and HLA in healthy donors (dated by TCRdb to between 2016 and 2019). Context from the whole study: An earlier analysis of approximately 550 of the donors reported 250 to 350 Gb of sequence data and 117 million unique TCR beta sequences from around 200 million T cells. An early release covering 550 to 650 HLA-typed donors comprised approximately 300 gigabases of sequencing data and roughly 86 million unique TCR sequences. Of the roughly 400 genotyped donors, 75% to 85% were placed in the genetic ancestry cluster associated with self-reported Caucasian donors. The study aimed to test whether cataloging public T cell receptors could reveal signatures of past pathogen exposure. The T cell repertoires of around 730 subjects were profiled by immunosequencing and related to cytomegalovirus serostatus. Along with the approximately 700-subject first cohort, a separate validation cohort of about 110 different subjects was used. To predict cytomegalovirus infection status, the study brought together high-throughput TCR immunosequencing, statistical association of individual TCRs with disease status, and machine learning. A later analysis re-analyzed previously published TCR beta repertoires from roughly 630 donors and added high-resolution HLA genotyping to study TCR occurrence patterns. Rather than drawing on any new phenotypic data, the later analysis identified candidate immune exposures from TCR beta sequences and the way those sequences occurred across donors. An earlier analysis of 450 to 750 of the donors used high-throughput TCR beta sequencing to judge whether each TCR beta V gene segment behaved as functional or pseudogenic. Donor age, sex, ethnicity and CMV serostatus were compiled together with the repertoire data. In a later genetic analysis, genome-wide SNP genotypes for about three fifths of the roughly 670 donors were used, and that subset was treated as a discovery cohort. All discovery cohort repertoires had been generated on a single sequencing platform. HLA typing covered class I and class II loci at four-digit resolution. The number of donors typed differed by locus, with 629-630 for A, B, C, DRB1 and DQB1, 522 for DQA1, 606 for DPA1, and some 450 for DPB1. A few DR-DQ haplotypes were handled as single units for association and clustering because linkage in the cohort was strong. Among approximately 370 genotyped donors of the cohort, an average of approximately 200,000 unique TCR beta nucleotide sequences was sequenced per donor, of which 15% to 20% were non-productive.

Receptor libraries were prepared by the immunoSEQ multiplex PCR assay. For the multiplex PCR, a mixture combining 60 forward primers for TCR Vbeta segments and 13 reverse primers for TCR Jbeta segments was used. The CDR3 region of rearranged TCR beta genes was amplified from genomic DNA with a multiplex PCR assay. Amplified TCR beta libraries were sequenced as 87-base-pair reads on the Illumina HiSeq System. The original pipeline was this. In a later analysis, some 80 million unique TCR beta chains were counted across the 650 to 750 repertoires, and around 10 million of these chains were shared by at least two donors. A nearest-neighbor algorithm error-corrected the raw reads and collapsed the reads into unique sequences, merging closely related sequences to remove PCR and sequencing errors. Alignment of CDR3 sequences to IMGT reference sequences was used to assign V, D and J gene segments. Each retained sequence needed at least a six-nucleotide match to both a V gene segment and a J gene segment. Rearrangements were classified as productive when the CDR3 lacked stop codons and remained in frame with V and J, and all other rearrangements were classified as non-productive. CDR3 was defined by IMGT convention, running from the second conserved V-encoded cysteine to the conserved J-encoded phenylalanine. In an earlier analysis of some 550 of the donors, sequences lacking an unambiguous match to a single V gene segment were excluded. An earlier analysis of several hundred of the donors called V segments functional above 56.7% productive rearrangements and segregating when the between-donor standard deviation exceeded 5%. A statistical classification framework was built for diagnosing cytomegalovirus status from the catalog of TCR beta chain sequences. A later analysis assigned V and J genes by comparing TCR nucleotide sequences with IMGT/GENE-DB human TR gene sequences. In a later analysis, CDR3 sequences and most-parsimonious VDJ recombination scenarios were assigned using the TCRdist pipeline. In a later analysis, each TCR beta chain was defined by its CDR3 amino acid sequence together with its V-gene family, and reads without a unique V-gene family were excluded. A later analysis removed over 500 highly shared, low-generation-probability nucleotide sequences to deal with suspected cross-contamination and a sequencing artifact. A later analysis calculated a clonal expansion index for each public chain from normalized within-repertoire ranks of inferred template counts. In a later analysis, generation probabilities were computed using a VDJ recombination model fitted to out-of-frame rearrangements, and the results were checked against IGoR. In a later analysis, TCR-TCR, TCR-HLA and TCR-CMV co-occurrence was scored with hypergeometric tests, and a repertoire-size bias correction was applied to TCR pairs. In a later analysis, false discovery rates were estimated by permuting HLA or CMV assignments 20 times. A later analysis grouped co-occurring TCRs with DBSCAN, adding TCRdist sequence similarity when clustering within HLA-allele-positive subsets. Co-occurrence clustering excluded repertoires with fewer than 30,000 or more than 120,000 public chains, plus five with anomalous nucleotide sharing. TCRdb stores this immuneACCESS table with in-frame sequences only. Part of the clones is absent; in the studies checked, under half of the shortfall reflects unresolved V genes, and no reason is known for the rest. V and J calls and clone size are as listed in that table; D and trimming were resolved from the DNA. This sample's table lists about 170,000 clones. The top ten clones comprise roughly 0.83% of the sample.

Details on this clone: Its antigen has not been determined.

CDR1 and CDR2 (SGHKS, YYEKEE) derive from the germline V gene (reference sequence). The CDR3 covers 15 residues, taking in both the cysteine and the phenylalanine. Left in the record is the CDR3 DNA by itself, 45 bases read in frame from the first base. Germline trimming: 4 bases from V, 3 bases from J; junction bases outside gene matches: 6. The cohort was made up of about 610 healthy bone marrow donors. Cohort members were all nominally healthy when sampled, although unrecorded immune exposures were likely present. The donor tested CMV seropositive, placing the donor among the 250 to 300 seropositive members of the cohort. Each donor provided a peripheral blood sample, and peripheral blood mononuclear cells were used for TCR beta sequencing. Genomic DNA was extracted from the blood cell samples with the Qiagen DNeasy Blood Extraction Kit. Summary of the overall study and its limitations: Most TCR sequences were seen in very few donors, while some public TCRs were found in many individuals. Correlated functional status among segregating V segments might reflect linkage disequilibrium, but an unknown experimental factor could not be ruled out. Several of the top co-occurrence clusters appeared to be linked to parvovirus B19, influenza, CMV and Epstein-Barr virus, according to a later analysis. In a later analysis, HLA-associated TCR beta chains were found to be more clonally expanded and to have lower generation probabilities than equally common non-associated chains. At a false discovery rate of 0.05, a later analysis linked some 18,000 TCR beta sequences to specific HLA alleles. Only TCR beta chains were sequenced in this cohort, and the absence of alpha or paired-chain data limited detectable features. According to a later genetic analysis, donors in an Asian-associated ancestry cluster had fewer N-insertions in productive TCRs than the approximately 700-donor mean. In both the original and validation cohorts, the classifier was reported to diagnose cytomegalovirus status with high specificity and sensitivity. Strong co-occurrence of HLA alleles, especially DR and DQ, made assigning TCR associations to individual alleles difficult. A later genetic analysis associated a missense DCLRE1C variant with V-gene and J-gene trimming of TCR beta chains, and an independent cohort replicated the association. HLA typing was unavailable for some donors at each locus, so association tests used only the typed subset. A further reported finding was that TCR beta sequences accurately predicted the HLA-A and HLA-B alleles for most subjects in the first cohort. Because counts were too low, more than 15 rarely observed V segments, including chromosome 9 orphons, were left out of the earlier analysis of a few hundred of the donors. Because the 87-base-pair reads could not distinguish some IMGT-functional V segments, including TRBV6-2 and TRBV6-3, those segments were excluded. In a later analysis, TCR association rates were found to vary across HLA loci, with the most associated TCRs seen for DRB1 alleles and the fewest for HLA-C alleles. In an earlier analysis of some 500 of the donors, most TCR beta V segments were observed in productive rearrangements about 87% or about 30% of the time, broadly matching IMGT annotations. The study listed around 160 TCR beta chains as associated with cytomegalovirus. Immune exposure information for the cohort was limited to CMV serostatus. In vitro tests confirmed that three of the cytomegalovirus-associated TCR beta chains recognize cytomegalovirus antigens. The authors suggested that the approach could potentially be extended to other disease states and immunological phenotypes. Presence/absence analyses assumed roughly uniform sequencing depth across donors, an assumption that may not hold. A later analysis found that most CMV-associated TCR beta chains appeared HLA-restricted, with HLA associations seemingly driven largely by CMV exposure. The sequencing pipeline was judged likely to have produced a cluster of highly shared sequence variants as a technical artifact.

The receptor comes from a woman between 18 and 29 years old in good health and CMV-seropositive. What was sequenced was PBMCs. The sequence joins TRBV5-5 to TRBJ2-3; TRBD1 agrees with 9 junctional bases. The DNA sequence reads TGTGCCAGCAGCCTCAGAGGACAGGGGACAGATACGCAGTATTTT. Its translation reads: CASSLRGQGTDTQYF.